This T cell receptor beta chain was profiled in a study of CD8+CD57+ T cells in acquired aplastic anemia. Overall study findings and caveats: Lower diversity marked CD8+CD57+ cells in patients, relative to total CD4+ and CD8+ pools.

The patients chosen for sequencing had shown expansion of CD8+CD57+ cells (detected by flow cytometry). The study also sequenced CD8+CD57+ effector memory cells from about 15% of the 12 patients. By the time of blood sampling, patients had still received no therapy. Profiling of TCR beta VDJ combinations and CDR3 sequences used genomic DNA as template. Using its own MiXCR run on the reads, TCRdb lists one record per CDR3 protein. The sample has approximately 21,000 distinct CDR3 sequences; 40% are singletons. Trimming left V 3 bases short and J 1 base short, with 18 bases between. The CDR3 covers 17 residues. The germline V gene encodes CDR1 LNHDA and CDR2 SQIVND (reference sequence). In the case of this clonotype: Its target is not known.

J is TRBJ1-2 and V is TRBV19; D is unresolved. Sequencing input: CD8+CD57+ T cells sorted from PBMCs. As to subset: bead-enriched CD8+CD57+ effector memory T cells from SAA patients. This TCR was recovered from a human donor with aplastic anemia. The CDR3: CASSIVGHPHSNYGYTF. As DNA, the CDR3 is TGTGCCAGTAGTATTGTGGGTCACCCCCACAGTAACTATGGCTACACCTTC.